The rows below give T cell receptor beta chains drawn from one sample of a study of cytomegalovirus exposure and HLA in healthy donors. This table comes from immunoSEQ multiplex PCR, and its TCRdb copy is limited to in-frame clones, with some not included. This sample has 95,000 to 150,000 clones, with around three quarters found just once. Material: PBMCs. The receptors were sampled from a man between 18 and 35 years old in good health and CMV-seropositive. CDR3s include the opening cysteine and the closing phenylalanine or tryptophan. Fields, in order: CDR3 DNA, CDR3 protein, D gene, J gene, CDR3 length, clone size, V gene. D genes are given only for firm matches. Part of the rows lack a size; the others show once, few, many or a class for expanded clones.

CDR3nt: TGCGCCAGCAGCCAAGATCTTAGCAATCAGCCCCAGCATTTT; CDR3aa: CASSQDLSNQPQHF; d_gene: -; j_gene: TRBJ1-5; len: 14; abundance: -; v_gene: TRBV4-1
CDR3nt: TGTGCCAGCAGGCTCCCAGGGTCGGGTGGCTACACCTTC; CDR3aa: CASRLPGSGGYTF; d_gene: -; j_gene: TRBJ1-2; len: 13; abundance: -; v_gene: TRBV27
CDR3nt: TGTGCCAGCAGTTACAGGGGAGGGCTTAGAGAGACCCAGTACTTC; CDR3aa: CASSYRGGLRETQYF; d_gene: TRBD2; j_gene: TRBJ2-5; len: 15; abundance: -; v_gene: TRBV6-5
CDR3nt: TGTGCCAGTAGTAATACAAATACCTACGAGCAGTACTTC; CDR3aa: CASSNTNTYEQYF; d_gene: -; j_gene: TRBJ2-7; len: 13; abundance: -; v_gene: TRBV19
CDR3nt: TGTGCCAGCAGCTTAGCAAACGGGAACACTGAAGCTTTCTTT; CDR3aa: CASSLANGNTEAFF; d_gene: -; j_gene: TRBJ1-1; len: 14; abundance: -; v_gene: TRBV13
CDR3nt: TGTGCCAGCAGCTCCCATGGGAGTTCACTTAATGAAAAACTGTTTTTT; CDR3aa: CASSSHGSSLNEKLFF; d_gene: -; j_gene: TRBJ1-4; len: 16; abundance: -; v_gene: TRBV7-2
CDR3nt: TGCGCCAGCAGCCAAGTCGGGTCAGCTTCAAGACTAGCCAAAAACAGTCAGTACTTC; CDR3aa: CASSQVGSASRLAKNSQYF; d_gene: TRBD2; j_gene: TRBJ2-4; len: 19; abundance: -; v_gene: TRBV4-1
CDR3nt: TGTGCCTGGGGCCTACAGGGGAATAGCAATCAGCCCCAGCATTTT; CDR3aa: CAWGLQGNSNQPQHF; d_gene: TRBD1; j_gene: TRBJ1-5; len: 15; abundance: -; v_gene: TRBV30
CDR3nt: TGTGCCAGCAGCGTAGCCGGGATCGGAAATTCACCCCTCCACTTT; CDR3aa: CASSVAGIGNSPLHF; d_gene: -; j_gene: TRBJ1-6; len: 15; abundance: -; v_gene: TRBV9
CDR3nt: TGCGCCAGCAGCCCAAGACAGGGCAGGGGCAATGAGCAGTTCTTC; CDR3aa: CASSPRQGRGNEQFF; d_gene: TRBD1; j_gene: TRBJ2-1; len: 15; abundance: once; v_gene: TRBV5-1
CDR3nt: TGCAGCGGCGAAGTCTCTGGGGCCAACGGCCTGACTTTC; CDR3aa: CSGEVSGANGLTF; d_gene: -; j_gene: TRBJ2-6; len: 13; abundance: -; v_gene: TRBV29-1
CDR3nt: TGCGCCAGCAGCCCCCCCCGGGACACCGGGGAGCTGTTTTTT; CDR3aa: CASSPPRDTGELFF; d_gene: -; j_gene: TRBJ2-2; len: 14; abundance: -; v_gene: TRBV5-1
CDR3nt: TGTGCCAGCAGTTACTCCAGGGGGACAGGGAATTCACCCCTCCACTTT; CDR3aa: CASSYSRGTGNSPLHF; d_gene: TRBD1; j_gene: TRBJ1-6; len: 16; abundance: -; v_gene: TRBV6-5
CDR3nt: TGTGCCAGCAGTTCGACTAGCGGGGGGAGGGAGACCCAGTACTTC; CDR3aa: CASSSTSGGRETQYF; d_gene: TRBD2; j_gene: TRBJ2-5; len: 15; abundance: -; v_gene: TRBV28
CDR3nt: TGCGCCAGCAGCCTCCCCCAGGGGGGCGAGAACACTGAAGCTTTCTTT; CDR3aa: CASSLPQGGENTEAFF; d_gene: TRBD1; j_gene: TRBJ1-1; len: 16; abundance: -; v_gene: TRBV5-1
CDR3nt: TGTGCCAGCAGCCAAGCCTGGGACAGGGCTAACACTGAAGCTTTCTTT; CDR3aa: CASSQAWDRANTEAFF; d_gene: TRBD1; j_gene: TRBJ1-1; len: 16; abundance: -; v_gene: TRBV14
CDR3nt: TGTGCCTGGAACCCCTTTGGTAGGGGGTACCTCTCTGGGGCCAACGGCCTGACTTTC; CDR3aa: CAWNPFGRGYLSGANGLTF; d_gene: -; j_gene: TRBJ2-6; len: 19; abundance: -; v_gene: TRBV30
CDR3nt: TGTGCCAGCAGCCTAGTACAGGGAGAGAACTATGGCTACACCTTC; CDR3aa: CASSLVQGENYGYTF; d_gene: -; j_gene: TRBJ1-2; len: 15; abundance: -; v_gene: TRBV4-2
CDR3nt: TGTGCCAGCAGCGGCGACCAGGGAATGGGCTACACCTTC; CDR3aa: CASSGDQGMGYTF; d_gene: -; j_gene: TRBJ1-2; len: 13; abundance: -; v_gene: TRBV9
CDR3nt: TGTGCCAGCAGTTCGGGTGGCTATGGCTACACCTTC; CDR3aa: CASSSGGYGYTF; d_gene: -; j_gene: TRBJ1-2; len: 12; abundance: -; v_gene: TRBV6-5
CDR3nt: TGTGCCAGCAGAACAACAGGATACACCGGGGAGCTGTTTTTT; CDR3aa: CASRTTGYTGELFF; d_gene: -; j_gene: TRBJ2-2; len: 14; abundance: -; v_gene: TRBV28
CDR3nt: TGTGCCAGCGCACACAGGGTAAACATTCAGTACTTC; CDR3aa: CASAHRVNIQYF; d_gene: -; j_gene: TRBJ2-4; len: 12; abundance: -; v_gene: TRBV6-4
CDR3nt: TGTGCCAGCCCCCAGGCCCCCTTAGCGGCCGACTCCTACGAGCAGTACTTC; CDR3aa: CASPQAPLAADSYEQYF; d_gene: -; j_gene: TRBJ2-7; len: 17; abundance: -; v_gene: TRBV5-8
CDR3nt: TGTGCCAGCAGCCCTCGTGGACTAGCCTACAATGAGCAGTTCTTC; CDR3aa: CASSPRGLAYNEQFF; d_gene: TRBD2; j_gene: TRBJ2-1; len: 15; abundance: -; v_gene: TRBV9
CDR3nt: TGTGCCAGCAGCCGGGTGGGCGGGGACTTCACTGAAGCTTTCTTT; CDR3aa: CASSRVGGDFTEAFF; d_gene: -; j_gene: TRBJ1-1; len: 15; abundance: few; v_gene: TRBV5-6
CDR3nt: TGTGCCTGGAGTCGGCAGATGAGGATCTATGGCTACACCTTC; CDR3aa: CAWSRQMRIYGYTF; d_gene: -; j_gene: TRBJ1-2; len: 14; abundance: few; v_gene: TRBV30
CDR3nt: TGTGCCAGTAGTATGACAGGGGAGTCCTACGAGCAGTACTTC; CDR3aa: CASSMTGESYEQYF; d_gene: TRBD1; j_gene: TRBJ2-7; len: 14; abundance: -; v_gene: TRBV19
CDR3nt: TGTGCCAGCAGCGTCACCGGCACTGAAGCTTTCTTT; CDR3aa: CASSVTGTEAFF; d_gene: -; j_gene: TRBJ1-1; len: 12; abundance: -; v_gene: TRBV5-5
CDR3nt: TGTGCCAGCAGCTTAGTGATGATTGACAGCGGCACAGATACGCAGTATTTT; CDR3aa: CASSLVMIDSGTDTQYF; d_gene: -; j_gene: TRBJ2-3; len: 17; abundance: -; v_gene: TRBV7-9
CDR3nt: TGTGCCAGCAGCTTAGGAAGCGACGAGCAGTACTTC; CDR3aa: CASSLGSDEQYF; d_gene: -; j_gene: TRBJ2-7; len: 12; abundance: -; v_gene: TRBV7-9
CDR3nt: TGTGCCAGCAGGGGAGTTGAGACTGAAGCTTTCTTT; CDR3aa: CASRGVETEAFF; d_gene: -; j_gene: TRBJ1-1; len: 12; abundance: once; v_gene: TRBV6-1
CDR3nt: TGTGCCAGCAGCAAAGGAGTACAGGGGGCCCTCTATGGCTACACCTTC; CDR3aa: CASSKGVQGALYGYTF; d_gene: -; j_gene: TRBJ1-2; len: 16; abundance: -; v_gene: TRBV21-1